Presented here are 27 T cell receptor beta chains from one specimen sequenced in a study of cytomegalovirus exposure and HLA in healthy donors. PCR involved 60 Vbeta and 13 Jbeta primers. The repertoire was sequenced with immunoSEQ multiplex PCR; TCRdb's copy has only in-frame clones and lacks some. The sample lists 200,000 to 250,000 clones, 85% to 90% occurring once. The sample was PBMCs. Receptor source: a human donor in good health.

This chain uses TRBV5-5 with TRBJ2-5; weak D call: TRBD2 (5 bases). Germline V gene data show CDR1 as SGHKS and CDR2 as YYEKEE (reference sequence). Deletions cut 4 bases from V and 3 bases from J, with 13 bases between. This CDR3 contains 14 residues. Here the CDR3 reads CASSPAVGEETQYF. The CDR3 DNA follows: TGTGCCAGCAGCCCTGCAGTGGGAGAAGAGACCCAGTACTTC.

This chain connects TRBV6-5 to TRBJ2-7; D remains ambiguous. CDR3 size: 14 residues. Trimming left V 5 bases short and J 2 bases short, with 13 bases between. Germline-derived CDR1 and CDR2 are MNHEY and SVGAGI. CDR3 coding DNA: TGTGCCAGCAGTCCCGATTCTGAGCCCTACGAGCAGTACTTC. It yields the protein CASSPDSEPYEQYF.

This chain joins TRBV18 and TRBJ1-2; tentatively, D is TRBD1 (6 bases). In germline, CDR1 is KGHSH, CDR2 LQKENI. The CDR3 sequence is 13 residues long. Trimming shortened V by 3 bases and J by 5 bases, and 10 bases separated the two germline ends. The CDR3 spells CASSPGTQYGYTF. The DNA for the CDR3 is TGTGCCAGCTCACCCGGGACACAGTATGGCTACACCTTC.

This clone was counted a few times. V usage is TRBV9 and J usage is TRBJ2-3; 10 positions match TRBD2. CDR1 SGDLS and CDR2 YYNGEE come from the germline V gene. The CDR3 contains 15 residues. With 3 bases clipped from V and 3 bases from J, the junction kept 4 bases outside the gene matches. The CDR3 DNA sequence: TGTGCCAGCAGCGATAGCGGGAGGAGGACAGATACGCAGTATTTT. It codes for CASSDSGRRTDTQYF.

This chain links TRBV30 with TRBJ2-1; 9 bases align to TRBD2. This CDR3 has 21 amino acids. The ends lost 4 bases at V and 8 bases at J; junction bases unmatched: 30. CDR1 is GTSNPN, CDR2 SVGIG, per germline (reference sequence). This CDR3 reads CAWTGSGSRAGGPLVFDEQFF. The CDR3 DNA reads TGTGCCTGGACCGGCAGTGGCTCACGCGCGGGAGGGCCTTTAGTTTTCGATGAGCAGTTCTTC.

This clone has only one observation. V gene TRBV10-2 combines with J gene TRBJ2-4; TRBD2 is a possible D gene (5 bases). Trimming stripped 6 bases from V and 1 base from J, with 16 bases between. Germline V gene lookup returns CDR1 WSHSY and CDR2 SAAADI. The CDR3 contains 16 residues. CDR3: CASRPTPERAKNIQYF. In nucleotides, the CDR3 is TGCGCCAGCAGGCCCACTCCGGAGCGGGCCAAAAACATTCAGTACTTC.

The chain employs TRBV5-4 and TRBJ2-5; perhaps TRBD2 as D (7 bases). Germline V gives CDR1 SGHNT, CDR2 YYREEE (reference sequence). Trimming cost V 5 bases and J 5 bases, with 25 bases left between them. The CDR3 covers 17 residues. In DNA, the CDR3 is TGTGCCAGCAGTTATCGGAGGGGGGGGGCGGTCATGGAGACCCAGTACTTC. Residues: CASSYRRGGAVMETQYF.

The CDR3 nucleotides are TGCGCCAGCGAGACAGGGGGCGGGTACGAGCAGTACTTC. It specifies CASETGGGYEQYF. V gene TRBV5-1 combines with J gene TRBJ2-7, with TRBD1 identical over 10 bases. V shed 7 bases and J 4 bases; nucleotides not matched to a gene: 5. From germline, CDR1 is SGHRS and CDR2 YFSETQ. The CDR3 length is 13 residues. Supplemented by reference TRBV5-1 and TRBJ2-7, the full variable domain reads KAGVTQTPRYLIKTRGQQVTLSCSPISGHRSVSWYQQTPGQGLQFLFEYFSETQRNKGNFPGRFSGRQFSNSRSEMNVSTLELGDSALYLCASETGGGYEQYFGPGTRLTVT.

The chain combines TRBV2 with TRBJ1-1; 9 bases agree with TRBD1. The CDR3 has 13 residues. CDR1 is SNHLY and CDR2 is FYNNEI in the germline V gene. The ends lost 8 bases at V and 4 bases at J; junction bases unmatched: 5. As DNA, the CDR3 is TGTGCCAGCGGAGACAGGGGGGGCACTGAAGCTTTCTTT. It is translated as CASGDRGGTEAFF.

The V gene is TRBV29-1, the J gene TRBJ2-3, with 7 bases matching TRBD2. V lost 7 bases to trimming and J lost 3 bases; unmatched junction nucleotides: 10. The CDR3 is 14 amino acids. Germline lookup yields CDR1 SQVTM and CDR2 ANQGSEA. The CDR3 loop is CSGGVAGATDTQYF. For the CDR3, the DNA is TGCAGCGGGGGAGTAGCGGGCGCAACAGATACGCAGTATTTT.

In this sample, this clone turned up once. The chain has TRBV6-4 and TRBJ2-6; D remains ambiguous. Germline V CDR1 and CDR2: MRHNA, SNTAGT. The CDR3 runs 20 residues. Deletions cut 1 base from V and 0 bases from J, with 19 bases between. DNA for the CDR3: TGTGCCAGCAGTGACTATAAGTCCCCGCTGAGCAACTCTGGGGCCAACGTCCTGACTTTC. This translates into CASSDYKSPLSNSGANVLTF.

The CDR3 here is CSVRTGRNTEAFF. In nucleotides, the CDR3 is TGCAGCGTAAGGACAGGGAGAAACACTGAAGCTTTCTTT. The chain recombines TRBV29-1 with TRBJ1-1; 8 bases fit TRBD1. The germline gives CDR1 SQVTM, CDR2 ANQGSEA. Unmatched junction bases numbered 5, after V lost 6 bases and J lost 2 bases. The CDR3 consists of 13 residues.

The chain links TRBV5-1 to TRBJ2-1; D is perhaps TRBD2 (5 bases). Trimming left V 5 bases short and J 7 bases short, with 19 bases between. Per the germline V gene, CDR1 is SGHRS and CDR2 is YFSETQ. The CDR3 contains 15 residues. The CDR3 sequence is CASSKDGDGLNEQFF. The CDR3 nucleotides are TGCGCCAGCAGTAAGGACGGGGATGGGCTAAATGAGCAGTTCTTC.

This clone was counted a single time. CDR3 coding DNA: TGTGCCAGGACGGGGTCTAACTATGGCTACACCTTC. Translating gives CARTGSNYGYTF. The rearrangement links TRBV6-4 to TRBJ1-2; D not certain. The CDR3 is 12 residues long. V shed 9 bases and J shed 0 bases, with 8 bases lying between them. CDR1 is MRHNA, CDR2 SNTAGT, per germline.

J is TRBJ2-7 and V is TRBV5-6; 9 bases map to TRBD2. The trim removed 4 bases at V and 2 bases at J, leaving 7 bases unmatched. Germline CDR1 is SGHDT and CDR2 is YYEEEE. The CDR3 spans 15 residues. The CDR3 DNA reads TGTGCCAGCAGCCTTTTAGCGGGAGCCACCTACGAGCAGTACTTC. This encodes CASSLLAGATYEQYF. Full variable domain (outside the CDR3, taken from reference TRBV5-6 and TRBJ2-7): DAGVTQSPTHLIKTRGQQVTLRCSPKSGHDTVSWYQQALGQGPQFIFQYYEEEERQRGNFPDRFSGHQFPNYSSELNVNALLLGDSALYLCASSLLAGATYEQYFGPGTRLTVT.

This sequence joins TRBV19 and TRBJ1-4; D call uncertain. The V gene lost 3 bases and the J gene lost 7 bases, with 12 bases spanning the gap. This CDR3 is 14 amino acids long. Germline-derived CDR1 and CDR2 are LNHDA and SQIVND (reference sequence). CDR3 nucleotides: TGTGCCAGTAGTATTAAGTTGGGGAGTGAAAAACTGTTTTTT. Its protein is CASSIKLGSEKLFF.

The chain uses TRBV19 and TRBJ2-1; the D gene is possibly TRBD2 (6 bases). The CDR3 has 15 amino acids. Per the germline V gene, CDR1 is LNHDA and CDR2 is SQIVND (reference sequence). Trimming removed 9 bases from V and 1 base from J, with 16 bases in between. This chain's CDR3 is CASTGDPTSYNEQFF. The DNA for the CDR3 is TGTGCCAGCACGGGGGACCCTACTTCCTACAATGAGCAGTTCTTC.

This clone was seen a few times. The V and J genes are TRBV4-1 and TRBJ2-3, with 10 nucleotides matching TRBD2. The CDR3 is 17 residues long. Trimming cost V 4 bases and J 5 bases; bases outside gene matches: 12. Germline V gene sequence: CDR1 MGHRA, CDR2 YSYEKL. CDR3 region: CASSRGLAARRGDTQYF. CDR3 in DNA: TGCGCCAGCAGCCGAGGACTAGCGGCGAGGCGGGGAGATACGCAGTATTTT.

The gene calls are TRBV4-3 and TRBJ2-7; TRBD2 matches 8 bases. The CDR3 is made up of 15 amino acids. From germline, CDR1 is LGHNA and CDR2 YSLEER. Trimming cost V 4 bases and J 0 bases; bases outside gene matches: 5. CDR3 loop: CASSPALAGSYEQYF. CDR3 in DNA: TGCGCCAGCAGCCCCGCGCTAGCGGGCTCCTACGAGCAGTACTTC.

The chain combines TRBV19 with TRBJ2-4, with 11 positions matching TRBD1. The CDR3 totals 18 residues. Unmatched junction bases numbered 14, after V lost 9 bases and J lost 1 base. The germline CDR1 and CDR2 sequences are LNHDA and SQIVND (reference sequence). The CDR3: CASGGEDRGRMAKNIQYF. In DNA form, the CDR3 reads TGTGCCAGCGGTGGGGAGGACAGGGGGCGAATGGCCAAAAACATTCAGTACTTC.

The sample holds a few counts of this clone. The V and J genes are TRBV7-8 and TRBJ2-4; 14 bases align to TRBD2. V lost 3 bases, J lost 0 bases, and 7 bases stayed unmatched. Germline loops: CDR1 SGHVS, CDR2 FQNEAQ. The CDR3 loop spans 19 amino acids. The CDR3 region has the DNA TGTGCCAGCAGCTTGTCCGGGACTAGCGGGAGATTAGCCAAAAACATTCAGTACTTC. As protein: CASSLSGTSGRLAKNIQYF.

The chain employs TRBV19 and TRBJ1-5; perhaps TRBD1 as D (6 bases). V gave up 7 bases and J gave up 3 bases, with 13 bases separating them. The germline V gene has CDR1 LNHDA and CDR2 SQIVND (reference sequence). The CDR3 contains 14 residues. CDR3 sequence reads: CASNTGTNNQPQHF. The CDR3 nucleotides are TGTGCCAGTAATACCGGGACAAACAATCAGCCCCAGCATTTT.

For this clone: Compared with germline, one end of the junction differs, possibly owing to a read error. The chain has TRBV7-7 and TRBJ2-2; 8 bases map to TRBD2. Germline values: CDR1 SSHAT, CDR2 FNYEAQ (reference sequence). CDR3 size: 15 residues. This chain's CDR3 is CASRLGGGRTGELFF. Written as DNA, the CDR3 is TGTGCTAGCAGGCTCGGGGGGGGCCGAACCGGGGAGCTGTTTTTT.

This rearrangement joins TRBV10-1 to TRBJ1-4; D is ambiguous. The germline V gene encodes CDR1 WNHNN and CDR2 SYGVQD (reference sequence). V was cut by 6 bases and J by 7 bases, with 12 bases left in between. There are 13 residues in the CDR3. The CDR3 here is CASSGGVGEKLFF. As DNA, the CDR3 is TGCGCCAGCAGCGGAGGAGTGGGTGAAAAACTGTTTTTT.

The CDR3 DNA reads as TGTGCCAGCAGCCCGGTGGGAGGAGATACGCAGTATTTT. Protein product: CASSPVGGDTQYF. The V call is TRBV6-6, the J call TRBJ2-3, with D perhaps TRBD2 (6 bases). Between the trimmed V and J ends, which lost 6 bases and 5 bases, there was a span of 12 bases. CDR1 MNHNY and CDR2 SVGAGI come from the germline V gene (reference sequence). This CDR3 comprises 13 residues.

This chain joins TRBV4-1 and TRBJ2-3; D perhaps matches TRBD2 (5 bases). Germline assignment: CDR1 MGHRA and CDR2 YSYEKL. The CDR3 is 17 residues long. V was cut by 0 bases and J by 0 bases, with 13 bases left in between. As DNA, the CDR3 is TGCGCCAGCAGCCAAGAGAGGGCAGCGACTAGCACAGATACGCAGTATTTT. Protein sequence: CASSQERAATSTDTQYF.

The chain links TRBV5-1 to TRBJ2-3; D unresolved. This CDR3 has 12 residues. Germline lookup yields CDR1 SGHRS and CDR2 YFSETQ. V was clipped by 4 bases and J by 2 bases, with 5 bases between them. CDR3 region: CASSLLTDTQYF. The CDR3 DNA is TGCGCCAGCAGCCTACTCACAGATACGCAGTATTTT.